This TCR beta chain was obtained from a study of T cell changes during pregnancy in multiple sclerosis. Sequenced by immunoSEQ multiplex PCR; TCRdb stores in-frame clones only, minus some. The table records about 97,000 clones, 75% to 95% of them present only once. For this clone: Sequence at one end of the junction differs from germline and may be a read error.

Per the germline V gene, CDR1 is KGHSH and CDR2 is LQKENI. CDR3 size: 16 residues. The gene calls are TRBV18 and TRBJ2-1, with 8 bases matching TRBD2. The sequencing used peripheral blood, collected in the second trimester of pregnancy. The receptor was derived from a female donor with multiple sclerosis, enrolled in a pregnancy study. This chain's CDR3 is CASSPQRGPSYNEQFF. The CDR3 nucleotides are TGTGCCAGCTCCCCACAGCGGGGGCCCTCCTACAATGAGCAGTTCTTC. The entire variable domain, with the rest obtained from reference TRBV18 and TRBJ2-1, is as follows: NAGVMQNPRHLVRRRGQEARLRCSPMKGHSHVYWYRQLPEEGLKFMVYLQKENIIDESGMPKERFSAEFPKEGPSILRIQQVVRGDSAAYFCASSPQRGPSYNEQFFGPGTRLTVL.